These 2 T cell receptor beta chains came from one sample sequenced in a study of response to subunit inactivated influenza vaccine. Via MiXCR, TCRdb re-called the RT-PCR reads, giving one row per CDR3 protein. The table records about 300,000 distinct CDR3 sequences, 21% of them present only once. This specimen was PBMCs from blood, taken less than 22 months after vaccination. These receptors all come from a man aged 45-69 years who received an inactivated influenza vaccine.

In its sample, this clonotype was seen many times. CDR3 protein: CASSNYEKLFF. The CDR3 DNA reads as TGTGCCAGCAGCAATTATGAAAAACTGTTTTTT. This sequence joins TRBV7-2 and TRBJ1-4, with D uncertain. V dropped 5 bases and J dropped 6 bases, with 4 bases sitting between them. Germline loops: CDR1 SGHTA, CDR2 FQGNSA. This CDR3 spans 11 amino acids.

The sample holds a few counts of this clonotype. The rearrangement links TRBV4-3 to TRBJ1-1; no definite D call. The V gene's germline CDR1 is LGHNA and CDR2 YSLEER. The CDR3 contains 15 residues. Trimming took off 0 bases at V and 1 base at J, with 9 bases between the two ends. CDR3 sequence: CASSQDKKSNTEAFF. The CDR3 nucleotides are TGCGCCAGCAGCCAAGACAAAAAATCGAACACTGAAGCTTTCTTT.